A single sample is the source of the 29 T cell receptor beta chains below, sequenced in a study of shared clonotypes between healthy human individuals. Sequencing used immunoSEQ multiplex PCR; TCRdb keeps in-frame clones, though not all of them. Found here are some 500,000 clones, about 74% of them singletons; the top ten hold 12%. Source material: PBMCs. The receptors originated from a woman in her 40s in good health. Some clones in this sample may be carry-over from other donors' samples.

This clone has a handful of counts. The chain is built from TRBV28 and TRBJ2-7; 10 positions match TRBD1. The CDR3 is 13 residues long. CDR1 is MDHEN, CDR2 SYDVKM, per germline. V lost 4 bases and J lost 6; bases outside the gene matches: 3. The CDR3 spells CASSWDRGLEQYF. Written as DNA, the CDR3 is TGTGCCAGCAGTTGGGACAGGGGCCTCGAGCAGTACTTC. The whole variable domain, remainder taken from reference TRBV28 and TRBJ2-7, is DVKVTQSSRYLVKRTGEKVFLECVQDMDHENMFWYRQDPGLGLRLIYFSYDVKMKEKGDIPEGYSVSREKKERFSLILESASTNQTSMYLCASSWDRGLEQYFGPGTRLTVT.

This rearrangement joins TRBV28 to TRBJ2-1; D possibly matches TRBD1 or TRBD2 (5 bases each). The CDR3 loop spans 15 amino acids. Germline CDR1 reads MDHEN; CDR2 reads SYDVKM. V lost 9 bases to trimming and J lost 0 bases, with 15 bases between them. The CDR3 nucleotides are TGTGCCAGTTACGAGTCGGGACCCTCCTACAATGAGCAGTTCTTC. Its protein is CASYESGPSYNEQFF.

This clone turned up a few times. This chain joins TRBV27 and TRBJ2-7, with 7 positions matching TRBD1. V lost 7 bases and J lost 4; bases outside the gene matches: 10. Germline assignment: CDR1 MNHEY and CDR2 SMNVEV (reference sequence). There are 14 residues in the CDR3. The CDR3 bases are TGTGCCAGCACCCAGACAGGGAACTTGTACGAGCAGTACTTC. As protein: CASTQTGNLYEQYF.

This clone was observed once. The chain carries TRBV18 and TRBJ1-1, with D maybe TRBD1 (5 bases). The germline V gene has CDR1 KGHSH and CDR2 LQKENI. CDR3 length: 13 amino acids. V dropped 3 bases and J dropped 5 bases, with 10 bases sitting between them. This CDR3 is CASSPGPRTEAFF. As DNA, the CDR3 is TGTGCCAGCTCACCGGGACCCAGGACTGAAGCTTTCTTT.

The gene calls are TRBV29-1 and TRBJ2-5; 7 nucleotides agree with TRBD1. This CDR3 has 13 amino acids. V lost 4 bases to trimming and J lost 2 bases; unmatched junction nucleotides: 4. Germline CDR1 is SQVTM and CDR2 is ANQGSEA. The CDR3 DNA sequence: TGCAGCGTTGCGACAGGGCTACAAGAGACCCAGTACTTC. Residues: CSVATGLQETQYF.

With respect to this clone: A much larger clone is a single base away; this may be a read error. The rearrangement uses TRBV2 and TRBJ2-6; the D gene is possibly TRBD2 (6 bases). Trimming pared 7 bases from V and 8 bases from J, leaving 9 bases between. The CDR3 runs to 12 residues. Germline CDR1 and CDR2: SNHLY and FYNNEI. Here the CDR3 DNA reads TGTGCCAGCACCGGCGGGACCAACGTCCTGACTTTC. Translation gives CASTGGTNVLTF.

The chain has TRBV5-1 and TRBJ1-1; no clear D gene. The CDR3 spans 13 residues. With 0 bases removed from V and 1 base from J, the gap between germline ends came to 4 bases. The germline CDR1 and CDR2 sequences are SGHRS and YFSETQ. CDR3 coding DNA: TGCGCCAGCAGCTTGGGGGGGAACACTGAAGCTTTCTTT. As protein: CASSLGGNTEAFF.

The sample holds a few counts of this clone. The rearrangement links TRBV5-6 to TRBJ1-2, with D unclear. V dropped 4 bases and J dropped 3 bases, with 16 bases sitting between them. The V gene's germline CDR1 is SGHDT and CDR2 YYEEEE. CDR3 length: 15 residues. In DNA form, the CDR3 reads TGTGCCAGCAGCCGTATACGGCCGGGTGACTATGGCTACACCTTC. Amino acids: CASSRIRPGDYGYTF.

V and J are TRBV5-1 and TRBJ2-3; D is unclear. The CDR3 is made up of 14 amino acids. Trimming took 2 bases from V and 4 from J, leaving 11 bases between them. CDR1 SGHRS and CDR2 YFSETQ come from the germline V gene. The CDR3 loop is CASSFDSSADTQYF. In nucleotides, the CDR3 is TGCGCCAGCAGCTTTGATAGCTCGGCAGATACGCAGTATTTT.

CDR3 sequence reads: CATSRFGAQGNTIYF. DNA of the CDR3: TGTGCCACCAGCAGGTTCGGGGCCCAGGGAAACACCATATATTTT. The J gene is TRBJ1-3, the V gene TRBV15, with D perhaps matching TRBD1 (5 bases). Between the trimmed V and J ends, which lost 3 bases and 4 bases, there was a span of 13 bases. The germline V gene has CDR1 LNHNV and CDR2 YYDKDF (reference sequence). This CDR3 contains 15 residues.

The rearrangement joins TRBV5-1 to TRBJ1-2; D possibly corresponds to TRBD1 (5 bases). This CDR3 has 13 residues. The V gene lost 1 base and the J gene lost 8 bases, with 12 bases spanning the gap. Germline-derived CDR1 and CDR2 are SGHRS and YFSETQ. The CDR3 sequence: CASSLMGEGGYTF. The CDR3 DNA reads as TGCGCCAGCAGCTTGATGGGGGAGGGCGGCTACACCTTC.

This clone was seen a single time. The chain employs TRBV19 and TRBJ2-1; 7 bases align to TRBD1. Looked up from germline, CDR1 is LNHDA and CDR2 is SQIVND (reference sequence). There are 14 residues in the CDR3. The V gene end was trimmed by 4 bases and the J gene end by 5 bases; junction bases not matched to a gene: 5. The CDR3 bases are TGTGCCAGTAGTAAGGGGGCTAGGGACAATGAGCAGTTCTTC. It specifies CASSKGARDNEQFF.

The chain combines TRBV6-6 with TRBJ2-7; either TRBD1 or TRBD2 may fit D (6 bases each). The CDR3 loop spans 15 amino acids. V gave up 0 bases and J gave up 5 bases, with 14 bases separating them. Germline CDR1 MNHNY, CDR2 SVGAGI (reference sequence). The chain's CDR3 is CASSYSSWGADEQYF. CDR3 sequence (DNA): TGTGCCAGCAGTTACTCTTCGTGGGGGGCTGACGAGCAGTACTTC.

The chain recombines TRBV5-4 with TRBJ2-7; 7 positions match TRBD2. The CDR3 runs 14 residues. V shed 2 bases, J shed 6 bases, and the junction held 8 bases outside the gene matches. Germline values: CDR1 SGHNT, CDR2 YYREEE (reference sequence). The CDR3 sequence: CASSFTWGGIEQYF. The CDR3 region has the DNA TGTGCCAGCAGCTTTACCTGGGGAGGGATCGAGCAGTACTTC.

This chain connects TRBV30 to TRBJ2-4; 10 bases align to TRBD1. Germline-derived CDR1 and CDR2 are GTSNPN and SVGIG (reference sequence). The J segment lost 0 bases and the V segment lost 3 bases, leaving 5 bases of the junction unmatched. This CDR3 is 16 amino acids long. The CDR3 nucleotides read TGTGCCTGGAGGGGACAGGGGCGGCTAGCCAAAAACATTCAGTACTTC. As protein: CAWRGQGRLAKNIQYF.

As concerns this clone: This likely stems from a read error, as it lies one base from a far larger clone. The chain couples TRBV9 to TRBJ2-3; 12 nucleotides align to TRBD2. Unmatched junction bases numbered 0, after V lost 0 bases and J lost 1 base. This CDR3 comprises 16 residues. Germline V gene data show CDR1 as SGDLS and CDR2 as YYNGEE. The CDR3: CASSVGTSGGTDTQYF. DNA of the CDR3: TGTGCCAGCAGCGTAGGGACTAGCGGGGGCACAGATACGCAGTATTTT.

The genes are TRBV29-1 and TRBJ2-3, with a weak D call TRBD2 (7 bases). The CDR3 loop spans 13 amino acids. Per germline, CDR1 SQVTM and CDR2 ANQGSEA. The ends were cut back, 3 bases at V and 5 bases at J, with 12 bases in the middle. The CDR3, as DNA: TGCAGCGTTGAGGCGGGGGCAGGAGATACGCAGTATTTT. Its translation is CSVEAGAGDTQYF.

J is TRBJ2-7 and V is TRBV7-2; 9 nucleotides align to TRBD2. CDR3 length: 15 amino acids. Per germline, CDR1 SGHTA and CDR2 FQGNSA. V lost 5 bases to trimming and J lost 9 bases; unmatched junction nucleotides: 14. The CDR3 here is CASSAGGTTGHRQYF. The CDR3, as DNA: TGTGCCAGCAGCGCGGGGGGGACTACGGGACATCGGCAGTACTTC.

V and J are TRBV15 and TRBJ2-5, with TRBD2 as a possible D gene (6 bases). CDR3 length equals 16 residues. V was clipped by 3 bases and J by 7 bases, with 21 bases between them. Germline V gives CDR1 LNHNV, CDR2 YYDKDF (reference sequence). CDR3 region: CATSSDNRDWRGTQYF. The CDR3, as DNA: TGTGCCACCAGCAGCGACAACCGGGACTGGCGTGGGACCCAGTACTTC.

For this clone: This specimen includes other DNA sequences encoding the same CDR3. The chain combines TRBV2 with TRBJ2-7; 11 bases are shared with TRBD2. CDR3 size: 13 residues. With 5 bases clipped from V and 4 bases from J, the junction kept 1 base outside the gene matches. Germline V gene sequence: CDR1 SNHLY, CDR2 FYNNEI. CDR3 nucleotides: TGTGCCAGCAGTTTAGCGGGAGGGTACGAGCAGTACTTC. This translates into CASSLAGGYEQYF.

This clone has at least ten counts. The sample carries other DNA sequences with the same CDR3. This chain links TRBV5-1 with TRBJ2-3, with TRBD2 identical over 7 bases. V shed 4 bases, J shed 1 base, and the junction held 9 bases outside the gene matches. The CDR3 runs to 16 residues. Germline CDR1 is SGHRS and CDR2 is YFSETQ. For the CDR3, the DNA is TGCGCCAGCAGCCCAGGCAACAGCGGGGGCACAGATACGCAGTATTTT. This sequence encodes CASSPGNSGGTDTQYF.

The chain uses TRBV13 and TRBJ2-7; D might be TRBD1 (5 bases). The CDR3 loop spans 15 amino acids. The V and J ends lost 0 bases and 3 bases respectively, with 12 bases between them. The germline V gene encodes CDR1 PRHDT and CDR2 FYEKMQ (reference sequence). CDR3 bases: TGTGCCAGCAGCTTAGGTCGGTACAGGTACTACGAGCAGTACTTC. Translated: CASSLGRYRYYEQYF. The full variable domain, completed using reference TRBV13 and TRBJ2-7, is AAGVIQSPRHLIKEKRETATLKCYPIPRHDTVYWYQQGPGQDPQFLISFYEKMQSDKGSIPDRFSAQQFSDYHSELNMSSLELGDSALYFCASSLGRYRYYEQYFGPGTRLTVT.

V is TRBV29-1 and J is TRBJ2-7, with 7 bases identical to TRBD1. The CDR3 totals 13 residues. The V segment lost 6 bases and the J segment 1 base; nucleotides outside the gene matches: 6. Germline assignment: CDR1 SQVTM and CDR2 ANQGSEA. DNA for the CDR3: TGCAGCGTAGCCGGGACAGAGTCCTACGAGCAGTACTTC. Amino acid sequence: CSVAGTESYEQYF.

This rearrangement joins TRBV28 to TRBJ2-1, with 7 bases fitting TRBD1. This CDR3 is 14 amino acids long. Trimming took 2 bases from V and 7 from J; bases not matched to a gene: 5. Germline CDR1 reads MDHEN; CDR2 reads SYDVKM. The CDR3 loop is CASSLRGGENEQFF. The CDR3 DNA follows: TGTGCCAGCAGTTTAAGAGGGGGCGAAAATGAGCAGTTCTTC.

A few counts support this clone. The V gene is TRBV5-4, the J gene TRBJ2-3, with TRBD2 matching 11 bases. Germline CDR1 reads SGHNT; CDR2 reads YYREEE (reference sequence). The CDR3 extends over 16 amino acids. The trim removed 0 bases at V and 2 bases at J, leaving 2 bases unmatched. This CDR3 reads CASSLVSGRDTDTQYF. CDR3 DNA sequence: TGTGCCAGCAGCTTGGTTAGCGGGAGGGACACAGATACGCAGTATTTT.

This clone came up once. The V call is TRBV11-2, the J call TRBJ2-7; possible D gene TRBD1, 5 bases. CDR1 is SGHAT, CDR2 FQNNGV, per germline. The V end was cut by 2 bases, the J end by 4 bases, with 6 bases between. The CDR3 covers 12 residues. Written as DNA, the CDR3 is TGTGCCAGCAGCTTACGACAGTACGAGCAGTACTTC. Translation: CASSLRQYEQYF.

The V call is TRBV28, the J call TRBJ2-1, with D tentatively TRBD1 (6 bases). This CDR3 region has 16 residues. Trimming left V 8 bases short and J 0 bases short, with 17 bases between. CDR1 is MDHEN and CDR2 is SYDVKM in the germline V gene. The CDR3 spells CASFDPGTPSYNEQFF. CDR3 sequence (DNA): TGTGCCAGCTTCGACCCAGGGACACCCTCCTACAATGAGCAGTTCTTC.

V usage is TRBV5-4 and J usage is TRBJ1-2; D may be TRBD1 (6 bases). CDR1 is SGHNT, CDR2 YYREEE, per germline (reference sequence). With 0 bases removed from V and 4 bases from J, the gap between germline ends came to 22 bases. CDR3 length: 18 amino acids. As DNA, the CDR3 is TGTGCCAGCAGCTTGGTGGGACACCGGGGGCTTCTAGTCTATGGCTACACCTTC. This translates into CASSLVGHRGLLVYGYTF.

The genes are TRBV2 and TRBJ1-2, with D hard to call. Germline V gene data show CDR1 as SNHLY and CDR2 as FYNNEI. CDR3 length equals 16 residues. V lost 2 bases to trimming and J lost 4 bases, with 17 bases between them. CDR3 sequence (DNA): TGTGCCAGCAGTGAATCTCGGCAGGCGTTCCCCTATGGCTACACCTTC. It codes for CASSESRQAFPYGYTF.